This T cell receptor (beta chain) was identified during a study of T cell responses to AZD1222 COVID-19 vaccine. The study's findings and limits: Among vaccine-associated CD4 TCRs, coverage spanned spike, with dominance at 160-218 and 743-854.

The protocol was immunoSEQ multiplex PCR, while the TCRdb copy is restricted to in-frame clones and leaves out a portion. The table has 77,000 or so clones, around 91% seen once; the top ten hold approximately 31%. In the case of this clone: What it binds is unknown.

V shed 1 base and J 8 bases; nucleotides not matched to a gene: 12. The CDR3 is 17 residues long. The germline gives CDR1 LGHNA, CDR2 YNFKEQ. This TCR derives from an adult in good health. The rearrangement links TRBV4-2 to TRBJ2-3; 10 positions agree with TRBD2. This material consisted of peripheral blood, taken on day 0 of AZD1222 vaccination. DNA for the CDR3: TGTGCCAGCAGCCAAGGAGGGGGATCTAGCGGGAGCGGTACGCAGTATTTT. This sequence encodes CASSQGGGSSGSGTQYF.